The rows below give T cell receptor beta chains drawn from one sample of a study of T cell repertoires in cytomegalovirus infection. TCRdb re-called the reads with MiXCR, one entry per CDR3 protein. The table has about 570,000 distinct CDR3 sequences, 35% to 50% seen once; the top ten hold about 46%. The antigens these receptors bind are not known. The input for sequencing was cultured PBMCs, taken from culture after CMV antigen stimulation. These receptor sequences come from a human donor in good health (CMV status not recorded). Some clones in this sample may be carry-over from other donors' samples. Each CDR3 is given with its conserved first and last residue. D genes are given only for firm matches. For some rows the clone size is stated as once, few or many, or as a class when expanded; others skip it.

>-|TRBJ2-1|-|TRBV12-3/TRBV12-4
TGTGCCAGCAGTTTACTCTCCCCCGGTGGCAATGAGCAGTTCTTC
CASSLLSPGGNEQFF
>-|TRBJ1-5|-|TRBV7-8
TGTGCCAGCAGCTTAGGGGGTGGGCGCAATCAGCCCCAGCATTTT
CASSLGGGRNQPQHF
>few|TRBJ2-7|TRBD2|TRBV7-8
TGTGCCAGCAGCTTAACGCTAGCGGGAATCAACCACCCCTACGAGCAGTACTTC
CASSLTLAGINHPYEQYF
>-|TRBJ2-1|-|TRBV4-1
TGTGCCAGCAGCCAAGATCCCGGGCCCAGCGGGAATGAGCAGTTCTTC
CASSQDPGPSGNEQFF
>many|TRBJ2-7|-|TRBV7-2
TGTGCCAGCAGCTCGGAACCGGGACGCAGTTTAGAGCAGTACTTC
CASSSEPGRSLEQYF
>few|TRBJ2-1|TRBD2|TRBV7-6
TGTGCCAGCAGCTTAGGGGTAGCGGGAGGTGAGCAGTTCTTC
CASSLGVAGGEQFF
>many|TRBJ2-5|-|TRBV5-1
TGTGCCAGCAGCTTAGCTCAAGAGACCCAGTACTTC
CASSLAQETQYF
>-|TRBJ2-2|TRBD2|TRBV12-3/TRBV12-4
TGTGCCAGCAGCGGGACTACCTACAACGGGGAGCTGTTTTTT
CASSGTTYNGELFF
>-|TRBJ1-1|TRBD1|TRBV19
TGTGCCAGTACCGACGAACGACAGGGTCGGACTGAAGCTTTCTTT
CASTDERQGRTEAFF
>-|TRBJ2-3|-|TRBV12-3/TRBV12-4
TGTGCCAGCAGTTTTCGGGTTCCTAGCACAGATACGCAGTATTTT
CASSFRVPSTDTQYF
>few|TRBJ2-1|-|TRBV19
TGTGCCAGTAGTCCGGACTACGATGAGCAGTTCTTC
CASSPDYDEQFF
>-|TRBJ2-6|-|TRBV20-1
TGCAGTGCTCCCTATAGCTCAGTCCTGACTTTC
CSAPYSSVLTF
>few|TRBJ1-1|-|TRBV11-2
TGTGCCAGCAGCTTAGAGGTGAGGATGATGAACACTGAAGCTTTCTTT
CASSLEVRMMNTEAFF
>-|TRBJ2-5|-|TRBV7-2
TGTGCCAGCAGCATACCCCCCCAGACCCAGTACTTC
CASSIPPQTQYF
>few|TRBJ1-2|TRBD1|TRBV11-2
TGTGCCAGCAGCCCTATCGTTCGGGGTAGAGACAGGGGGGCCTATGGCTACACCTTC
CASSPIVRGRDRGAYGYTF
>-|TRBJ2-5|TRBD2|TRBV6-1
TGTGCCAGCAGTTTACACGGGGGGTCACCGAGGGAGACCCAGTACTTC
CASSLHGGSPRETQYF
>many|TRBJ2-1|-|TRBV4-1
TGCGCCAGCAGCCGCCAACCCCCCGATTTGCTAGTTCGGGATGAGCAGTTCTTC
CASSRQPPDLLVRDEQFF
>-|TRBJ2-5|-|TRBV6-2/TRBV6-3
TGTGCCAGCAGACCCCTTCTAGGGAGTAGTTCGGAGACCCAGTACTTC
CASRPLLGSSSETQYF
>few|TRBJ2-2|-|TRBV12-3/TRBV12-4
TGTGCCAGCAGTTTAGCGGTTAGGGCCTTATGGGACTCTCGGCGGTCCGGGGAGCTGTTTTTT
CASSLAVRALWDSRRSGELFF
>-|TRBJ2-5|-|TRBV4-2
TGTGCCAGCAGCCAAGATAGGGGCGGCCGCGCCCAGTACTTC
CASSQDRGGRAQYF
>few|TRBJ1-1|-|TRBV28
TGTGCCAGCAGTTGGAGGAGGGAAGCTTTCTTT
CASSWRREAFF
>many|TRBJ2-1|-|TRBV7-2
TGTGCCAGCAGCCAACCTCCTTGGGATGAGCAGTTCTTC
CASSQPPWDEQFF
>once|TRBJ2-7|TRBD2|TRBV7-9
TGTGCCAGCAGCTTAGGGGCCGGGAGGGGGGACCCATCTATCTACGAGCAGTACTTC
CASSLGAGRGDPSIYEQYF
>many|TRBJ1-2|TRBD1|TRBV7-2
TGTGCCAGCAGCTTATTCGAGACAGGGCGAATTGACGATGGCTACACCTTC
CASSLFETGRIDDGYTF
>-|TRBJ2-2|-|TRBV6-1
TGTGCCAGCAGTGAAGTAAGGGGCGATACCGGGGAGCTGTTTTTT
CASSEVRGDTGELFF
>-|TRBJ1-4|-|TRBV7-9
TGTGCCAGCAGCTTAAGGGCCGGGAGTGAAAAACTGTTTTTT
CASSLRAGSEKLFF
>-|TRBJ1-2|-|TRBV6-2/TRBV6-3
TGTGCCAGCAGTTACCCCGGGTTTGACGGCTACACCTTC
CASSYPGFDGYTF
>many|TRBJ2-3|-|TRBV7-2
TGTGCCAGCAGCTCTTGGAATAACGAGCCAGATACGCAGTATTTT
CASSSWNNEPDTQYF
>-|TRBJ2-7|-|TRBV6-2/TRBV6-3
TGTGCCAGCTCTTACTCGGGACGCCAGTACGAGCAGTACTTC
CASSYSGRQYEQYF
>few|TRBJ2-2|-|TRBV19
TGTGCCAGTAGTATCCGGGATTTGGAGCTGTTTTTT
CASSIRDLELFF
>-|TRBJ2-3|TRBD1|TRBV27
TGTGCCAGCAGCCGTAAGACAGGGGTGTACACCACAGATACGCAGTATTTT
CASSRKTGVYTTDTQYF
>once|TRBJ2-1|-|TRBV10-2
TGCGCCAGCAGTGCTTTGAGGCAGGCCAGTTACAATGAGCAGTTCTTC
CASSALRQASYNEQFF